The subject of this entry is one T cell receptor (beta chain). Its antigen is undetermined. The CDR3 spans 14 residues. Trimming left V 1 base short and J 4 bases short, with 12 bases between. Germline V lookup: CDR1 SGHRS, CDR2 YFSETQ. The entry originates in a study of T cell responses to AZD1222 COVID-19 vaccine. TCRdb's copy holds only in-frame clones and misses some; the assay was immunoSEQ multiplex PCR. The repertoire has roughly 200,000 clones, about 93% of them found once; the top ten carry roughly 1%. Study outcomes and limitations: Two AZD1222 administrations were followed by greater Spike-specific TCR breadth and depth.

This TCR was sampled from an adult in good health. This specimen consisted of peripheral blood, obtained on day 0 of MenACWY control vaccination. The rearrangement joins TRBV5-1 to TRBJ2-7; D is unclear. The CDR3 here is CASSLNGLPYEQYF. For the CDR3, the DNA is TGCGCCAGCAGCTTGAACGGGCTCCCTTACGAGCAGTACTTC.